This T cell receptor (beta chain) was documented in a study of blood T cell repertoires in COVID-19. Study in general: The United States, Italy and Spain provided the acute and convalescent COVID-19 samples. T cells, B-cell-depleted T cells, or PBMCs supplied cDNA or gDNA.

This table comes from immunoSEQ multiplex PCR, and its TCRdb copy is limited to in-frame clones, with some not included. This repertoire shows around 190,000 clones, approximately 82% found once; its top ten account for roughly 13%. The CDR3 extends over 14 amino acids. The V and J ends lost 6 bases and 0 bases respectively, with 9 bases between them. The germline gives CDR1 LNHDA, CDR2 SQIVND (reference sequence). This clonotype was sampled from a human donor in a cohort sampled during active COVID-19. This sequence joins TRBV19 and TRBJ1-3; D uncertain. Sequencing used peripheral blood. CDR3 sequence: CASSPLFSGNTIYF. The CDR3 coding sequence is TGTGCCAGTAGCCCCCTCTTCTCTGGAAACACCATATATTTT.